One and the same sample provided the 2 T cell receptor beta chains below, sequenced in a study of CD8 T cells in ankylosing spondylitis. TCRdb re-derived calls from the 5' RACE reads in MiXCR, one entry per CDR3 protein. The data hold approximately 350,000 distinct CDR3 sequences, with 20% to 25% observed a single time. The sample consisted of blood, either unsorted or a sorted T cell fraction (not recorded which). All receptors derive from a male donor with ankylosing spondylitis or in good health (not recorded which).

This clonotype was detected only a few times. The chain is built from TRBV19 and TRBJ1-5, with D possibly matching TRBD1 (5 bases). The CDR3 consists of 15 residues. V was clipped by 3 bases and J by 3 bases, with 12 bases between them. The V gene's germline CDR1 is LNHDA and CDR2 SQIVND (reference sequence). The CDR3 sequence is CASSIFGANNQPQHF. CDR3 sequence (DNA): TGTGCCAGTAGTATCTTCGGGGCAAACAATCAGCCCCAGCATTTT. The full variable domain, in which reference TRBV19 and TRBJ1-5 provide the parts outside the CDR3, is DGGITQSPKYLFRKEGQNVTLSCEQNLNHDAMYWYRQDPGQGLRLIYYSQIVNDFQKGDIAEGYSVSREKKESFPLTVTSAQKNPTAFYLCASSIFGANNQPQHFGDGTRLSIL.

V is TRBV30 and J is TRBJ1-2, with 10 bases identical to TRBD1. The ends lost 5 bases at V and 6 bases at J; junction bases unmatched: 6. CDR3 size: 13 residues. Germline CDR1 and CDR2: GTSNPN and SVGIG (reference sequence). CDR3 protein: CAWWAGTGDGYTF. As DNA, the CDR3 is TGTGCCTGGTGGGCCGGGACAGGGGATGGCTACACCTTC.